Sequencing of this TCR beta chain was carried out in a study of T cell responses to AZD1222 COVID-19 vaccine. Whole-study results and caveats: Breadth and depth of Spike-specific TCRs rose after two AZD1222 doses. Spike was spanned by vaccine-associated CD4 TCRs, with dominance at 160-218 and 743-854. The donor cohort was predominantly white British with a female majority, and clonal diversity may have been underestimated.

Clones were sequenced by immunoSEQ multiplex PCR, and TCRdb holds only the in-frame ones, with some missing. The repertoire holds about 120,000 clones, roughly nine tenths seen once, with approximately 4.9% in the top ten. V was trimmed by 8 bases and J by 0 bases, leaving 13 bases between them. Germline assignment: CDR1 MDHEN and CDR2 SYDVKM. CDR3 length equals 15 residues. Note on this clone: Its antigen is undetermined.

The starting material was peripheral blood, obtained on day 0 of AZD1222 vaccination. This sequence originates from an adult in good health. This chain links TRBV28 with TRBJ1-4; no firm D call. The CDR3: CASGVLVATNEKLFF. Written as DNA, the CDR3 is TGTGCCAGCGGGGTATTGGTTGCAACTAATGAAAAACTGTTTTTT.